Described below is a single T cell receptor (beta chain) sequence and its context. Its antigen is unknown. Base qualities are missing; no much larger clone stands one base away. The library was prepared using 5' RACE. Sequencing took place on a NextSeq 500. In the TCR library protocol, unique molecular identifiers were attached to individual cDNA molecules to correct for PCR bias and sequencing error. Both TCR alpha and beta chains were sequenced, and tight co-correlation was observed between alpha and beta sequence abundances in each sample. Per the original workflow: Decombinator V4 was used to annotate TCR sequences for V gene, J gene and CDR3. TCRs were defined as expanded if a significant change between any two time points was detected under a Poisson model with p below 0.0001. TCR abundances were normalised to the total number of TCRs sequenced per sample and were expressed as counts per million. MAIT TCRs were defined by TRAV1-2 paired with TRAJ12, TRAJ20 or TRAJ33, and iNKT TCRs by TRAV10 paired with TRAJ18. VDJdb, accessed 1 November 2021, was searched for CMV, EBV and SARS-CoV-2 annotated TCRs, excluding TCRs annotated for multiple antigens. TCRdb reworked the public reads: Q25 trimming with fastp, MiXCR clone assembly, productive beta chains retained. For every CDR3 protein sequence, its rows merge into one entry that carries the most common genes and DNA. V and J calls and clone size were set by TCRdb, not the authors. This sample comprises some 77,000 distinct CDR3 sequences, 9% to 10% of them detected only once. 4.8% of the sample lies in the top ten.

These data come from a study of early T cells in non-severe SARS-CoV-2 infection (dated by TCRdb to 2020 to 2023). Background on the whole study: TCR sequencing used bulk RNA from unsorted whole blood, so alpha and beta chains could not be paired. The paper's findings and limits, for the study overall: VDJdb matching was skewed toward anti-spike CD8 responses and likely underestimated virus-specific expansions by missing private and CD4 specificities.

Set within a cohort of healthcare workers in London, UK, this nested case-control study involved weekly PCR testing of nasopharyngeal swabs along with blood sampling. Between 23 and 31 March 2020, the week of the UK lockdown, healthcare workers were enrolled and then followed up weekly for as long as 16 weeks. CDR3 length: 16 amino acids, cysteine to phenylalanine. Solely the CDR3 DNA is kept, with 48 bases framed from the first base. The CDR1 and CDR2 encoded by the germline V gene (reference sequence) are SGHKS and YYEKEE. Trimming takes 4 bases off V and 6 bases off J; junction bases not matched to a gene: 12.

The sequenced sample consisted of whole blood. The TCR was taken from an adult who was a healthcare worker with PCR-confirmed SARS-CoV-2 infection or an uninfected control (not recorded which). This chain joins TRBV5-5 to TRBJ2-1; TRBD2 agrees with 8 junctional bases. This receptor has the CDR3 CASSHSGSGAFNEQFF. The nucleotide sequence is given as TGTGCCAGCAGCCACAGCGGTAGCGGGGCCTTCAATGAGCAGTTCTTC.